The 5 T cell receptor beta chains presented below share a single source sample, sequenced in a study of HIV-infected children after antiretroviral therapy interruption. Treatment specified: PENTA 11 planned treatment interruption arm or continuous ART arm. RNA-based 3' RACE libraries used unique molecular identifiers. TCRdb re-called the 3' RACE reads through MiXCR, storing one row per CDR3 protein. The sample contains tens of thousands of distinct CDR3 sequences, more than 3.5% of which appear only once. Sequenced here: CD45RA+ CD4+ T cells from PBMCs, pooled from several time points, sampled from a donor given antiretroviral therapy, either interrupted or continuous. Subset denoted: naive CD4+ CD45RA+ CD45RO- T cells. These receptors were collected from a pool of human donors with HIV.

This clonotype was seen many times. The rearrangement uses TRBV6-1 and TRBJ1-2; 10 bases align to TRBD1. Germline CDR1 MNHNS, CDR2 SASEGT. Trimming removed 2 bases from V and 5 bases from J; junction bases left unmatched: 2. The CDR3 contains 14 residues. CDR3 loop: CASSERDRGYGYTF. The CDR3 DNA is TGTGCCAGCAGTGAACGGGACAGGGGATATGGCTACACCTTC.

By share, this clonotype ranks as medium-sized. The chain combines TRBV7-8 with TRBJ1-4; no firm D call. The CDR3 runs to 17 residues. CDR1 SGHVS and CDR2 FQNEAQ come from the germline V gene. V was trimmed by 5 bases and J by 5 bases, leaving 21 bases between them. The CDR3: CASSGPPGGKVNEKLFF. CDR3 nucleotide sequence: TGTGCCAGCAGCGGACCACCAGGCGGCAAAGTCAATGAAAAACTGTTTTTT.

The table lists this clonotype with many counts. The V gene is TRBV18, the J gene TRBJ2-1; TRBD2 might be the D (6 bases). V shed 3 bases and J shed 1 base, with 10 bases lying between them. The CDR3 contains 15 residues. CDR1 KGHSH and CDR2 LQKENI come from the germline V gene. The CDR3 nucleotides are TGTGCCAGCTCACCCAGGGACTCTTCCTACAATGAGCAGTTCTTC. Encoded protein: CASSPRDSSYNEQFF.

This clonotype was counted many times. The V gene is TRBV12-3 or TRBV12-4, the J gene TRBJ2-6; D call uncertain. CDR3 length: 14 amino acids. The ends were cut back, 4 bases at V and 0 bases at J, with 4 bases in the middle. CDR3 DNA sequence: TGTGCCAGCAGTTCGAGCTCTGGGGCCAACGTCCTGACTTTC. Amino acids: CASSSSSGANVLTF.

This clonotype was counted ten times or more. V is TRBV12-3 or TRBV12-4 and J is TRBJ1-2, with 7 bases lining up with TRBD1. The CDR3 is made up of 13 amino acids. J was trimmed by 6 bases and V by 6 bases; bases with no gene match: 7. The CDR3 sequence: CASRSGQFDGYTF. CDR3 DNA: TGTGCCAGCAGGTCGGGACAGTTCGATGGCTACACCTTC.